A selection of T cell receptor beta chains follows, all from one sample in a study of cytomegalovirus exposure and HLA in healthy donors. The assay was immunoSEQ multiplex PCR, and TCRdb's table has in-frame clones only and misses some. The table has under 200,000 clones, 80% seen once. The sequencing sample was made of PBMCs. The source is a male donor in good health and CMV-seropositive. CDR3s include the opening cysteine and the closing phenylalanine or tryptophan. D genes are given only for firm matches. Some rows have no size entry. The others give once, few or many, or a class for an expanded clone.

TRBJ2-7,TRBV4-3,14,few,TRBD2,TGCGCCAGCAGCCCTACTAGCGGGAGGGGCGAGCAGTACTTC,CASSPTSGRGEQYF
TRBJ1-4,TRBV30,15,NA,NA,TGTGCCTGGTGGGGGGTAGGACAACCTAATGAAAAACTGTTTTTT,CAWWGVGQPNEKLFF
TRBJ1-2,TRBV6-1,12,NA,NA,TGTGCCAGCAGGCAGTCTAACTATGGCTACACCTTC,CASRQSNYGYTF
TRBJ1-6,TRBV28,12,NA,NA,TGTGCCAGCAGGCACAGGGATTTGCCCCTCCACTTT,CASRHRDLPLHF
TRBJ1-3,TRBV9,18,NA,TRBD1,TGTGCCAGCAGCGTGGCAGGGGGCCGGCCCCGCTCTGGAAACACCATATATTTT,CASSVAGGRPRSGNTIYF
TRBJ2-7,TRBV6-1,16,NA,NA,TGTGCCAGCAGTGAAGCTTTGGCGACGCGTTCGGGGGAGCAGTACTTC,CASSEALATRSGEQYF
TRBJ2-6,TRBV18,18,NA,TRBD2,TGTGCCAGCTCACCACAGGGACTAGCGGGATCCGGGGCCAACGTCCTGACTTTC,CASSPQGLAGSGANVLTF
TRBJ2-5,TRBV7-9,15,NA,TRBD1,TGTGCCAGCAGCTTACTAACAGGGGGGCAAGAGACCCAGTACTTC,CASSLLTGGQETQYF
TRBJ1-6,TRBV5-1,15,NA,TRBD1,TGCGCCAGCAGCGTACAGACAGGGGAAGGTTCACCCCTCCACTTT,CASSVQTGEGSPLHF
TRBJ2-2,TRBV5-5,17,NA,TRBD1,TGTGCCAGCAGCTTGAGGTCAGGGGGCCGGGACACCGGGGAGCTGTTTTTT,CASSLRSGGRDTGELFF
TRBJ1-1,TRBV28,12,NA,TRBD1,TGTGCCAGCAGCCGAGACAGGGATGAAGCTTTCTTT,CASSRDRDEAFF
TRBJ1-6,TRBV30,15,NA,NA,TGTGCCTGGAGGGGTGCAAGCCGGGGTAATTCACCCCTCCACTTT,CAWRGASRGNSPLHF
TRBJ2-1,TRBV7-6,15,NA,TRBD2,TGTGCCAGCAGCTTAGGGCTAGCGGACGACAATGAGCAGTTCTTC,CASSLGLADDNEQFF
TRBJ2-1,TRBV6-5,14,NA,TRBD2,TGTGCCAGCAGAACCACGACTAGCGGCAATGAGCAGTTCTTC,CASRTTTSGNEQFF
TRBJ2-7,TRBV27,14,few,TRBD1,TGTGCCAGCAAGTGGGGGACAGGGATCTACGAGCAGTACTTC,CASKWGTGIYEQYF
TRBJ1-2,TRBV14,14,NA,TRBD1,TGTGCCAGCAGACGTGGACAGGGGAACTATGGCTACACCTTC,CASRRGQGNYGYTF
TRBJ1-1,TRBV19,16,once,NA,TGTGCCAGTAGGGGGGGAGATCGGGACGGCCGCACTGAAGCTTTCTTT,CASRGGDRDGRTEAFF
TRBJ1-3,TRBV6-6,16,NA,NA,TGTGCCAGCACCACGGGGGGTCCAAGCTCTGGAAACACCATATATTTT,CASTTGGPSSGNTIYF
TRBJ1-1,TRBV7-9,19,NA,TRBD1,TGTGCCAGCAGCCCTCCCTGGGACAGGTCGAGCCCGATGAACACTGAAGCTTTCTTT,CASSPPWDRSSPMNTEAFF
TRBJ2-1,TRBV5-5,15,once,TRBD2,TGTGCCAGCAGCTCCGGGACTAGCGGGACCAATGAGCAGTTCTTC,CASSSGTSGTNEQFF
TRBJ2-5,TRBV7-8,16,NA,TRBD1,TGTGCCAGCAGCTCCCTGACAGGGGGCGCCGGGGAGACCCAGTACTTC,CASSSLTGGAGETQYF
TRBJ2-7,TRBV6-5,16,NA,TRBD2,TGTGCCAGCAGTTACTCTGCCCTAGCGGCTTCCTACGAGCAGTACTTC,CASSYSALAASYEQYF
TRBJ2-5,TRBV10-3,13,NA,TRBD2,TGTGCCATCAGGGTAGCGGGAGAAGAGACCCAGTACTTC,CAIRVAGEETQYF
TRBJ2-3,TRBV29-1,12,NA,NA,TGCAGCGTTGTTGGCAGTCGCACGACGCAGTATTTT,CSVVGSRTTQYF
TRBJ2-1,TRBV6-5,14,NA,NA,TGTGCCAGCACCACTGGGGCGGAAAAGGGTGAGCAGTTCTTC,CASTTGAEKGEQFF
TRBJ1-2,TRBV18,14,NA,NA,TGTGCCAGCTCCTACCTCGAGGGCCTATATGGCTACACCTTC,CASSYLEGLYGYTF
TRBJ2-5,TRBV2,13,NA,NA,TGTGCCAGCCACAGGGATGCACAAGAGACCCAGTACTTC,CASHRDAQETQYF
TRBJ1-1,TRBV15,15,NA,NA,TGTGCCACCAGCAGAACTGAACAGGGTATCCCTGAAGCTTTCTTT,CATSRTEQGIPEAFF
TRBJ2-1,TRBV7-3,16,once,TRBD2,TGTGCCAGCAGCTTCGGGACTAGCGGGAGAGGGAGTGAGCAGTTCTTC,CASSFGTSGRGSEQFF
TRBJ1-2,TRBV14,16,NA,NA,TGTGCCAGCAGCCAAACCGGAGGTGGTCCCCTTGGGGGCTACACCTTC,CASSQTGGGPLGGYTF
TRBJ1-5,TRBV29-1,12,NA,NA,TGCAGCGTTGCTCGGGACAATCAGCCCCAGCATTTT,CSVARDNQPQHF
TRBJ2-7,TRBV6-5,14,NA,TRBD2,TGTGCCAGCAGCCGGACTAGCGGGAGGGAAGAGCAGTACTTC,CASSRTSGREEQYF
TRBJ1-2,TRBV21-1,17,NA,NA,TGTGCCAGCACCCCTTCGCAGACAGGTTGGTCGGACTATGGCTACACCTTC,CASTPSQTGWSDYGYTF
TRBJ1-2,TRBV11-1,11,NA,NA,TGTGCCAGCAGCTTGGGGCATGGCTACACCTTC,CASSLGHGYTF
TRBJ1-3,TRBV6-5,15,once,NA,TGTGCCAGCACCTACGAACCGAGCTCTGGAAACACCATATATTTT,CASTYEPSSGNTIYF
TRBJ1-2,TRBV18,15,NA,TRBD1,TGTGCCAGCTCTCAAACGATCGACAGGGTGGGCGGCTACACCTTC,CASSQTIDRVGGYTF
TRBJ1-2,TRBV7-3,16,NA,TRBD1,TGTGCCAGCAGCTTAACAGGGGGCGCCATGAACTATGGCTACACCTTC,CASSLTGGAMNYGYTF
TRBJ2-2,TRBV30,14,NA,NA,TGTGCCTGGAGTTATAGCCGGGGCACCGGGGAGCTGTTTTTT,CAWSYSRGTGELFF
TRBJ2-3,TRBV5-6,14,NA,NA,TGTGCCAGCAGCCATGGGGACTTCACAGATACGCAGTATTTT,CASSHGDFTDTQYF
TRBJ1-5,TRBV4-1,15,NA,NA,TGCGCCAGCAGCCAAGGAGATGTCGTGGGCCAGCCCCAGCATTTT,CASSQGDVVGQPQHF
TRBJ2-2,TRBV7-2,13,NA,TRBD2,TGTGCCAGATCGGGACTAGCGGACGGGGAGCTGTTTTTT,CARSGLADGELFF
TRBJ1-1,TRBV14,14,NA,TRBD1,TGTGCCAGCAGCTCCCGGACAGGGAACACTGAAGCTTTCTTT,CASSSRTGNTEAFF
TRBJ1-2,TRBV9,16,few,TRBD1,TGTGCCAGTTCCCGGACAGGGGGCAGTGAAAACTATGGCTACACCTTC,CASSRTGGSENYGYTF
TRBJ2-1,TRBV19,15,once,NA,TGTGCCAGTAGCCCGCAGCGGCCGACCTACAATGAGCAGTTCTTC,CASSPQRPTYNEQFF